This T cell receptor (beta chain) was retrieved from a study of T-cell memory formation after mild COVID-19. Overall study findings and caveats: CD4+ clones that contracted lay mainly in CM and EM; CD8+ ones lay in EMRA. Prior to infection, memory already included some responding clones, suggesting cross-reactive memory joined. Later expanders leaned toward CD4+, whereas clones contracting from day 15 to 85 were balanced CD4/CD8.

TCRdb redid the calling of the 5' RACE reads with MiXCR, one entry per CDR3 protein. Of about 350,000 distinct CDR3 sequences listed, approximately 13% were seen once; the top ten hold about a fifth. This clonotype was seen more than once but under ten times. Its antigen is still unknown. Trimming left V 5 bases short and J 1 base short, with 11 bases between. This CDR3 is built from 14 residues. The chain is built from TRBV12-3 or TRBV12-4 and TRBJ1-1, with D hard to call. The sequenced sample consisted of PBMCs or a T cell subset sorted from them (not recorded which). The sequence was collected from a man between 18 and 29 years old who had mild COVID-19 (a few samples of this study predate the infection). Cell type and time point are not known. In nucleotides, the CDR3 is TGTGCCAGCAGTGACCAGGTGACGAACACTGAAGCTTTCTTT. It codes for CASSDQVTNTEAFF.